This TCR beta chain comes out of a study of blood T cells in healthy people across ages. Study summary: T cells yielded about one barcoded beta molecule per two cells through template switching.

Study-level results: The unknown donor CMV status may have confounded expanded clonotype changes.

Alongside a J-beta primer mix, a sample-barcoded 5' primer served in a second PCR lasting about 6 to 12 cycles. Every cDNA was tagged by a template-switch adaptor with 12 random nucleotides. In TCRdb, the 5' RACE reads were re-called with MiXCR into one record per CDR3 protein. The sample lists 700,000 or so distinct CDR3 sequences; 20% to 25% were seen once. About this clonotype itself: Antigen unknown. A clone one base away is much larger, so this may be a read error.

The TCR was taken from a man between 65 and 85 years old in good health. Input material: blood.

CDR3 nucleotide sequence: TGCGCCAGCAGCGCCCAACCCCGGGGGGGGAACGCTGAAGCTTTCTTT. Its protein is CASSAQPRGGNAEAFF. The chain combines TRBV5-1 with TRBJ1-1; D is possibly TRBD1 (5 bases). Germline CDR1 SGHRS, CDR2 YFSETQ. The length of the CDR3 is 16 residues.